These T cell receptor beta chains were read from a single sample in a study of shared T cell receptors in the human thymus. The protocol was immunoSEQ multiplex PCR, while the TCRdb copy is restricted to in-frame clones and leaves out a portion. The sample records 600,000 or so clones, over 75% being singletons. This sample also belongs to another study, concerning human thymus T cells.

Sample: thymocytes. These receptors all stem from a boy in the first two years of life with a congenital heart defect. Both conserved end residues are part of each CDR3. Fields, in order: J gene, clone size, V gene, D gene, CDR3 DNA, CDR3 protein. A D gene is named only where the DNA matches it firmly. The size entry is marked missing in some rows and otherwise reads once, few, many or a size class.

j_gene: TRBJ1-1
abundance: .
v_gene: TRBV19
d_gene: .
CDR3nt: TGTGCCAGTAGTAGGGTACAGGGTGAGGTTCCTGAAGCTTTCTTT
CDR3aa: CASSRVQGEVPEAFF

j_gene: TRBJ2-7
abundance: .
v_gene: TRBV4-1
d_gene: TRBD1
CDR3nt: TGCGCCAGCAGCCAGGATGAAACAGGGGACGGCGTCTACGAGCAGTACTTC
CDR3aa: CASSQDETGDGVYEQYF

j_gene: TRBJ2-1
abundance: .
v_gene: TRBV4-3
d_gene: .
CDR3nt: TGCGCCAGCAGCCAAGGCTCCCGGGGGTCGACGGAGAATGAGCAGTTCTTC
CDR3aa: CASSQGSRGSTENEQFF

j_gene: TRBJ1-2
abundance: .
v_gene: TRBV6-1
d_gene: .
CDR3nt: TGTGCCAGCAGTGGAAGTGGACAGTCTAACTATGGCTACACCTTC
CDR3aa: CASSGSGQSNYGYTF

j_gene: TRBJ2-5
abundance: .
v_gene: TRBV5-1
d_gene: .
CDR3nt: TGCGCCAGCAGCTGGACTAGGGGGAGGCAAGAGACCCAGTACTTC
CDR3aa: CASSWTRGRQETQYF

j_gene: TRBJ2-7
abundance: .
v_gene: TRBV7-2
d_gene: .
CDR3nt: TGTGCCAGCAGCCAAGACAGCTACGAGCAGTACTTC
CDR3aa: CASSQDSYEQYF

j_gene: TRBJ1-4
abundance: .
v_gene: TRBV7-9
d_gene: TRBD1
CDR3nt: TGTGCCAGCAGCACTAGACAGGGGCTCTATGAAAAACTGTTTTTT
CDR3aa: CASSTRQGLYEKLFF

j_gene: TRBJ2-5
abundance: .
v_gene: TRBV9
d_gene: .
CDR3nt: TGTGCCAGCAGCGTAGGGGTCAACGGGGTTGAGACCCAGTACTTC
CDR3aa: CASSVGVNGVETQYF

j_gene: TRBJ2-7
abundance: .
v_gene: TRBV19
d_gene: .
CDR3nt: TGTGCCAGTAGTATGAAGGGGGAGCAGTACTTC
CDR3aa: CASSMKGEQYF

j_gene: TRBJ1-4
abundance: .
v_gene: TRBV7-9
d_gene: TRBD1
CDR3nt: TGTGCCAGCAGCCGACAGGGCCGGAATGAAAAACTGTTTTTT
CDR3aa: CASSRQGRNEKLFF

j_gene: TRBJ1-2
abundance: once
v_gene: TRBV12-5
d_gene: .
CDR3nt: TGTGCTAGTGGTTTGCCTCCCTTTCTATGGTATGGCTACACCTTC
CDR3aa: CASGLPPFLWYGYTF

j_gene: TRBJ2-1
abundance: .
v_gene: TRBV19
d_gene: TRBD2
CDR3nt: TGTGCCAGTGAGTCGAGCGGGAGGGCTTACAATGAGCAGTTCTTC
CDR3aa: CASESSGRAYNEQFF

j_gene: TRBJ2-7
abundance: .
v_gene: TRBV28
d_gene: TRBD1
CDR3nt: TGTGCCAGCAACCGGGACAGGGACCACGAGCAGTACTTC
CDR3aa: CASNRDRDHEQYF

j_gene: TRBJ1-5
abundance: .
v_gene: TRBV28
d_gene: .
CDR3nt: TGTGCCGGATCCGGAGGGTGGGTTCAGCCCCAGCATTTT
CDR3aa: CAGSGGWVQPQHF

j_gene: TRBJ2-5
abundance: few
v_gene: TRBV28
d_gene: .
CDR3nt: TGTGCCAGCAGTTTATTTCAACAATCCCCAGGGTGGTTGCGAGAGACCCAGTACTTC
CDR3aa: CASSLFQQSPGWLRETQYF